The present entry profiles one T cell receptor beta chain with its context. Its antigen is unidentified. The same CDR3 is also encoded by other DNA sequences in this sample. This entry is derived from a study of cytomegalovirus exposure and HLA in healthy donors. General study points: Most CMV-associated TCR beta chains were later found to appear HLA-restricted.

Healthy bone marrow donors supplied every sample. Germline V gene data show CDR1 as SGDLS and CDR2 as YYNGEE. Trimming at V came to 2 bases and at J to 0 bases, leaving 4 bases not matched to a gene. There are 17 residues in the CDR3. Researchers ran the PCR with 60 Vbeta and 13 Jbeta primers. The repertoire was sequenced with immunoSEQ multiplex PCR; TCRdb's copy has only in-frame clones and lacks some. The sample shows under 200,000 clones, about three quarters of them seen only once. Specimen: PBMCs. This clonotype was sampled from a female donor in good health and CMV-seronegative. The J gene is TRBJ1-3, the V gene TRBV9; TRBD1 matches 11 bases. As DNA, the CDR3 is TGTGCCAGCAGCGTCGGGACAGGGGGGAACTCTGGAAACACCATATATTTT. Protein sequence: CASSVGTGGNSGNTIYF.